This entry features one T cell receptor beta chain sequence. Researchers made TCR beta libraries by using iRepertoire HTBI primers and running Arm-PCR on CDR3 regions. One entry per CDR3 protein results from TCRdb running MiXCR on the multiplex PCR reads. The data show about 660,000 distinct CDR3 sequences, around 30% seen once. CDR3 length: 17 residues. Trimming removed 2 bases from V and 2 bases from J, with 19 bases in between. Germline-derived CDR1 and CDR2 are SGHAT and FQNNGV. Time point given: persistent/refractory GD, antithyroid drugs over 5 years with positive TRAb. There was RNA extracted from PBMCs, and the TCR library was made from it. The data belong to a study of regulatory T cells in long-lasting Graves disease.

The sequenced sample was peripheral blood mononuclear cells (PBMCs), obtained when the disease was refractory, from a patient treated with antithyroid drugs. This clonotype originated in a female donor with Graves disease. The chain employs TRBV11-2 and TRBJ2-7; perhaps TRBD1 as D (5 bases). The CDR3 reads CASSLQSTVLPTYEQYF. In DNA form, the CDR3 reads TGTGCCAGCAGCTTACAATCGACAGTCTTACCAACCTACGAGCAGTACTTC.